One T cell receptor (beta chain) is described in this entry. Its specificity is not known. TCRdb's copy holds only in-frame clones and misses some; the assay was immunoSEQ multiplex PCR. Of over 50,000 clones listed, approximately 90% are singletons. The data were taken from a study of a mutant IDH1 vaccine in newly diagnosed glioma. Whole-study context: Patients began vaccination 4-6 weeks after radiotherapy alone, or with temozolomide cycles.

Time point in this sample: week 5, during vaccination. Each vaccine dose was 300 ug of mutant IDH1 20-mer peptide, with topical imiquimod. Trimming took 4 bases from V and 3 from J; bases not matched to a gene: 12. Germline lookup yields CDR1 SGDLS and CDR2 YYNGEE. The CDR3 has 17 amino acids. This TCR was sampled from a woman aged 40-49 years with glioma. This chain joins TRBV9 and TRBJ2-2; 7 nucleotides match TRBD1. Sequencing used PBMCs, obtained from a glioma patient whose treatment included an IDH1 peptide vaccine. CDR3 DNA sequence: TGTGCCAGCAGCACGTCCCGGGACAGTGACCACACCGGGGAGCTGTTTTTT. This translates into CASSTSRDSDHTGELFF.